The clone carrying this TCR beta chain was counted a single time. What it binds is not known. This sample was included in a study of chemoradiotherapy in HPV16-positive cancers. Study results and limitations: Better recurrence-free survival went with HPV-responsive T-cell expansion in HPV16-positive patients. Functional assays defining HPV-specific T cells used only two HPV16-positive patients.

CDR1 and CDR2 from the germline V gene are MDHEN and SYDVKM. The CDR3 sequence is 12 residues long. V lost 5 bases and J lost 15; bases outside the gene matches: 9. Repeated repertoire sampling spanned the course of chemoradiotherapy. Assay used: immunoSEQ multiplex PCR; TCRdb lists only in-frame clones, some missing. Here the sample spans approximately 12,000 clones, around 71% being singletons. The specimen was obtained from a patient who underwent chemoradiotherapy. The chain carries TRBV28 and TRBJ2-1, with 8 bases that match TRBD1. The TCR comes from a human donor with HPV-associated anogenital cancer. The CDR3 here is CASSTYRGKSFF. The CDR3 DNA reads as TGTGCCAGCAGTACATACAGGGGGAAGTCGTTCTTC.